This T cell receptor (beta chain) was identified during a study of Ad26.COV2.S vaccination and SARS-CoV-2 variants. Study at large: By the intramuscular route, Ad26.COV2.S was given once, or twice 56 days apart.

Treatment defined: around 19 received Ad26.COV2.S at low or high dose, single or two shots; roughly five received placebo; per-sample allocation not given. On day 63 after the first injection, vaccine and placebo recipients gave samples. This Boston cohort included adults aged 18-55 years. The data were produced by immunoSEQ multiplex PCR, yet TCRdb's version contains in-frame clones alone and is incomplete. The sample has 510,000 or so clones, roughly 87% seen once; the top ten hold roughly 13%. As for this clone: Its antigen remains unknown.

Trimming removed 3 bases at V and 6 bases at J, with 17 bases between. The CDR3 is made up of 16 amino acids. CDR1 KGHDR and CDR2 SFDVKD come from the germline V gene. Whole-study findings and limits: Reportedly, spike-specific CD8+ and CD4+ T cell responses achieved substantial breadth once vaccination had taken place. TCR breadth and depth estimates may have understated total T cell responses.

This TCR derives from a person aged 18-65 years who received the Ad26.COV2.S COVID-19 vaccine or a placebo. Specimen: peripheral blood, collected in a trial of Ad26.COV2.S vaccine versus placebo. The rearrangement uses TRBV24-1 and TRBJ1-5; D is perhaps TRBD1 (6 bases). Here the CDR3 reads CATSDPRTGLGQPQHF. CDR3 DNA: TGTGCCACCAGTGATCCACGTACAGGGTTGGGTCAGCCCCAGCATTTT.